The 15 T cell receptor beta chains in this list originate from one sample, sequenced in a study of T cell clones after liver transplantation. Sequencing was performed with immunoSEQ multiplex PCR; in TCRdb, only in-frame clones are kept and a portion is missing. Of about 99,000 clones listed, approximately 78% are singletons. Sequenced here: CD4+ T cells from blood, sampled before liver transplant. These receptors were collected from a human donor who received a liver transplant.

This clone rates as medium-sized (0.01 to 0.1%). Other DNA sequences of this sample code for an identical CDR3. The rearrangement uses TRBV18 and TRBJ2-7; 12 positions agree with TRBD2. The germline V gene encodes CDR1 KGHSH and CDR2 LQKENI. With V trimmed by 3 bases and J by 2 bases, 2 bases remained unmatched. This CDR3 comprises 15 residues. In DNA, the CDR3 is TGTGCCAGCTCACCCCGGACTAGCGGGGCCTACGAGCAGTACTTC. Encoded protein: CASSPRTSGAYEQYF. The variable domain in full, with the rest retrieved from reference TRBV18 and TRBJ2-7, is NAGVMQNPRHLVRRRGQEARLRCSPMKGHSHVYWYRQLPEEGLKFMVYLQKENIIDESGMPKERFSAEFPKEGPSILRIQQVVRGDSAAYFCASSPRTSGAYEQYFGPGTRLTVT.

A few counts support this clone. The chain employs TRBV9 and TRBJ2-1, with D perhaps assigned TRBD1 or TRBD2 (5 bases each). The CDR3 is made up of 16 amino acids. From germline, CDR1 is SGDLS and CDR2 YYNGEE. The germline V and J ends were trimmed by 0 bases and 6 bases, with 16 bases remaining between them. CDR3 amino acids: CASSVAWGPPANEQFF. CDR3 in DNA: TGTGCCAGCAGCGTAGCTTGGGGACCCCCCGCCAATGAGCAGTTCTTC. The full variable domain, rest sourced from reference TRBV9 and TRBJ2-1, is DSGVTQTPKHLITATGQRVTLRCSPRSGDLSVYWYQQSLDQGLQFLIQYYNGEERAKGNILERFSAQQFPDLHSELNLSSLELGDSALYFCASSVAWGPPANEQFFGPGTRLTVL.

In this sample, this clone turned up many times. The V call is TRBV10-3, the J call TRBJ1-1; the D is unclear. The germline V and J ends were trimmed by 8 bases and 7 bases, with 14 bases remaining between them. Germline CDR1 and CDR2: ENHRY and SYGVKD. This CDR3 contains 12 residues. This chain's CDR3 is CAIAGLNGEAFF. CDR3 nucleotides: TGTGCCATCGCGGGGTTGAACGGTGAAGCTTTCTTT.

The chain recombines TRBV5-8 with TRBJ2-3; the D is unclear. Per the germline V gene, CDR1 is SGHTS and CDR2 is YDEGEE. Trimming stripped 4 bases from V and 6 bases from J, with 9 bases between. This CDR3 is 12 amino acids long. The CDR3 region is CASSATTDTQYF. The CDR3 coding sequence is TGTGCCAGCAGCGCCACTACCGATACGCAGTATTTT. Combining the CDR3 with reference TRBV5-8 and TRBJ2-3 gives the whole variable domain EAGVTQSPTHLIKTRGQQATLRCSPISGHTSVYWYQQALGLGLQFLLWYDEGEERNRGNFPPRFSGRQFPNYSSELNVNALELEDSALYLCASSATTDTQYFGPGTRLTVL.

This clone showed up just once. V is TRBV2 and J is TRBJ2-5; possibly TRBD2 for D (6 bases). Germline CDR1 reads SNHLY; CDR2 reads FYNNEI. The CDR3 loop spans 14 amino acids. V gave up 6 bases and J gave up 7 bases, with 18 bases separating them. The CDR3: CASSPGEARWTQYF. As DNA, the CDR3 is TGTGCCAGCAGCCCCGGGGAGGCCAGGTGGACCCAGTACTTC. The whole variable domain, remainder taken from reference TRBV2 and TRBJ2-5, is EPEVTQTPSHQVTQMGQEVILRCVPISNHLYFYWYRQILGQKVEFLVSFYNNEISEKSEIFDDQFSVERPDGSNFTLKIRSTKLEDSAMYFCASSPGEARWTQYFGPGTRLLVL.

This clone has ten or more counts. The gene calls are TRBV19 and TRBJ2-1; the D is unclear. Germline loops: CDR1 LNHDA, CDR2 SQIVND (reference sequence). This CDR3 is 12 amino acids long. V dropped 1 base and J dropped 5 bases, with 3 bases sitting between them. The chain's CDR3 is CASSIANNEQFF. The CDR3 region has the DNA TGTGCCAGTAGTATAGCTAACAATGAGCAGTTCTTC.

This chain joins TRBV7-6 and TRBJ2-1; a possible D gene is TRBD1 (6 bases). Germline CDR1 and CDR2: SGHVS and FNYEAQ. The V and J ends lost 4 bases and 0 bases respectively, with 22 bases between them. The CDR3 contains 19 residues. CDR3 DNA sequence: TGTGCCAGCAGCTCGACAGGAGCCACCTCCCCGAGCTCCTACAATGAGCAGTTCTTC. Protein: CASSSTGATSPSSYNEQFF.

The chain couples TRBV5-1 to TRBJ1-6; D gene unclear. The CDR3 is 14 residues long. Germline CDR1 and CDR2: SGHRS and YFSETQ. Between the trimmed V and J ends, which lost 4 bases and 8 bases, there was a span of 13 bases. DNA of the CDR3: TGCGCCAGCAGCACGGACCTGTTGGATTCACCCCTCCACTTT. Translated, it gives CASSTDLLDSPLHF.

This sequence joins TRBV6-1 and TRBJ1-6; D is undetermined. The CDR3 runs 15 residues. V was shortened by 6 bases and J by 2 bases, with 11 bases between the two germline ends. Per the germline V gene, CDR1 is MNHNS and CDR2 is SASEGT. The CDR3 DNA reads TGTGCCAGCAGGGCGGACGGGACCTATAATTCACCCCTCCACTTT. This encodes CASRADGTYNSPLHF.

The genes are TRBV15 and TRBJ2-3; possible D gene TRBD2, 5 bases. The CDR3 extends over 15 amino acids. V was pared by 1 base and J by 2 bases, with 10 bases between. Germline CDR1 is LNHNV and CDR2 is YYDKDF (reference sequence). In DNA form, the CDR3 reads TGTGCCACCAGCAGAGCGGGGAAGTTCACAGATACGCAGTATTTT. It encodes CATSRAGKFTDTQYF. The full variable domain, with the rest looked up from reference TRBV15 and TRBJ2-3, is DAMVIQNPRYQVTQFGKPVTLSCSQTLNHNVMYWYQQKSSQAPKLLFHYYDKDFNNEADTPDNFQSRRPNTSFCFLDIRSPGLGDTAMYLCATSRAGKFTDTQYFGPGTRLTVL.

This clone has a handful of counts. This chain links TRBV10-3 with TRBJ1-2, with 9 bases aligning to TRBD1. V lost 3 bases, J lost 4 bases, and 6 bases stayed unmatched. Germline assignment: CDR1 ENHRY and CDR2 SYGVKD. The CDR3 has 15 residues. The CDR3 nucleotides are TGTGCCATCAGTGATACCGGGACAGGGATCTATGGCTACACCTTC. Its protein is CAISDTGTGIYGYTF.

The sample holds one count of this clone. This sequence joins TRBV27 and TRBJ1-2, with D possibly TRBD1 on 6 matching bases. The germline gives CDR1 MNHEY, CDR2 SMNVEV (reference sequence). V lost 2 bases and J lost 5, with 12 bases in between. CDR3 size: 14 residues. The CDR3 here is CASSLMWGQYGYTF. CDR3 bases: TGTGCCAGCAGTTTAATGTGGGGGCAATATGGCTACACCTTC.

V is TRBV18 and J is TRBJ2-3; TRBD2 might be the D (6 bases). The CDR3 sequence is 14 residues long. Germline CDR1 is KGHSH and CDR2 is LQKENI. V was pared by 4 bases and J by 1 base, with 9 bases between. CDR3 in amino acids: CASSLTGGTDTQYF. The CDR3 bases are TGTGCCAGCTCACTGACGGGAGGCACAGATACGCAGTATTTT.

This chain connects TRBV5-8 to TRBJ2-7, with TRBD1 identical over 10 bases. The V gene end was trimmed by 4 bases and the J gene end by 3 bases; junction bases not matched to a gene: 7. From germline, CDR1 is SGHTS and CDR2 YDEGEE. This CDR3 spans 15 amino acids. The CDR3 DNA reads as TGTGCCAGCAGCGTCCGGGACAGGGGACACTACGAGCAGTACTTC. Protein product: CASSVRDRGHYEQYF.

J is TRBJ2-7 and V is TRBV19, with D possibly being TRBD2 (5 bases). Germline V gene sequence: CDR1 LNHDA, CDR2 SQIVND (reference sequence). The CDR3 is 12 residues long. Deletions cut 10 bases from V and 0 bases from J, with 10 bases between. In DNA form, the CDR3 reads TGTGCCACCGCGGGCAGCTCCTACGAGCAGTACTTC. It yields the protein CATAGSSYEQYF.